This T cell receptor beta chain stems from a study of cytomegalovirus exposure and HLA in healthy donors. Between the trimmed V and J ends, which lost 2 bases and 1 base, there was a span of 7 bases. Germline V gives CDR1 SGHNT, CDR2 YYREEE (reference sequence). This CDR3 has 13 residues. Primers included in the PCR were 60 Vbeta and 13 Jbeta primers. How the authors handled the data: Approximately 11 million of 65 million to 95 million unique TCR beta chains were shared, per a later count. TCRdb's table, derived via immunoSEQ multiplex PCR, lists solely in-frame clones and lacks some. V and J calls and clone size are as listed in that table; D and trimming were resolved from the DNA. The sample shows about 140,000 clones, around 85% of them seen only once. Note on this clone: The antigen is unknown.

Study-wide points: As a later analysis showed, several of the most significant clusters appeared to be linked to common viral pathogens.

Sequencing was carried out using PBMCs. This chain links TRBV5-4 with TRBJ2-7; D is possibly TRBD1 (5 bases). The clonotype originates from a female donor in good health and CMV-seronegative. In DNA, the CDR3 is TGTGCCAGCAGCTTAGGGGAATCCTACGAGCAGTACTTC. Protein sequence: CASSLGESYEQYF.